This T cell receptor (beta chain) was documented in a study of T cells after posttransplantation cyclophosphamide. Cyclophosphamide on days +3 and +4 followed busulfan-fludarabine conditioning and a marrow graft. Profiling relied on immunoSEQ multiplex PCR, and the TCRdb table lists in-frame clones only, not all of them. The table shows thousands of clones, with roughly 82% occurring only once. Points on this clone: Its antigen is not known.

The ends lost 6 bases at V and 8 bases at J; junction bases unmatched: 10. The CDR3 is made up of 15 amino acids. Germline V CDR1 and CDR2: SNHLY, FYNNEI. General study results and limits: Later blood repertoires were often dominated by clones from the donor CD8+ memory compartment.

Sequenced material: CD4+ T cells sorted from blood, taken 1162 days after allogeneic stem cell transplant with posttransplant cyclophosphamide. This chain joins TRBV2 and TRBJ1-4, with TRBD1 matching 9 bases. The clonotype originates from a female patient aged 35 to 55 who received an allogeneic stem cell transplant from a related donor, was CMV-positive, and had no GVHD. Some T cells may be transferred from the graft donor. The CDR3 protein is CASSSHGTGNEKLFF. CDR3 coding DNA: TGTGCCAGCAGCAGTCACGGGACAGGGAACGAAAAACTGTTTTTT.